The 32 T cell receptor beta chains below were found in one sample sequenced in a study of T cell responses to AZD1222 COVID-19 vaccine. Only in-frame clones appear in the TCRdb table, and some are missing; sequencing was by immunoSEQ multiplex PCR. This sample carries roughly 150,000 clones, 90% to 95% of them seen once, and the ten largest clones take 1.4%. Specimen: peripheral blood, collected on day 0 of AZD1222 vaccination. The source is an adult in good health.

This chain uses TRBV12-5 with TRBJ1-1; possible D gene TRBD1, 5 bases. The V gene lost 0 bases and the J gene lost 7 bases, with 9 bases spanning the gap. Germline loops: CDR1 LGHNT, CDR2 FRNRAP. This CDR3 has 13 residues. DNA of the CDR3: TGTGCTAGTGGTTTGGTGTTTGGGGGTGAAGCTTTCTTT. It yields the protein CASGLVFGGEAFF.

J is TRBJ2-1 and V is TRBV3-1 (or the pseudogene TRBV3-2); maybe TRBD2 (6 bases). Germline values: CDR1 LGHDT, CDR2 YNNKEL (reference sequence). CDR3 size: 13 residues. Trimming shortened V by 2 bases and J by 11 bases, and 13 bases separated the two germline ends. The CDR3 sequence is CASSQYQGGQQFF. The DNA of the CDR3 is TGTGCCAGCAGCCAATACCAGGGAGGACAGCAGTTCTTC.

V and J are TRBV6-5 and TRBJ1-2; D is ambiguous. The germline V and J ends were trimmed by 0 bases and 4 bases, with 6 bases remaining between them. This CDR3 spans 13 amino acids. Germline CDR1 MNHEY, CDR2 SVGAGI. The chain's CDR3 is CASSYSAGYGYTF. The CDR3 bases are TGTGCCAGCAGTTACTCCGCCGGCTATGGCTACACCTTC.

The V call is TRBV5-6, the J call TRBJ2-3; a weak D match, TRBD2 (7 bases). CDR3 length equals 15 residues. Trimming cost V 0 bases and J 5 bases, with 13 bases left between them. The germline V gene encodes CDR1 SGHDT and CDR2 YYEEEE. The CDR3, as DNA: TGTGCCAGCAGCTTGGTGGGGGGGCAGAAAGATACGCAGTATTTT. Its protein product is CASSLVGGQKDTQYF.

This chain joins TRBV6-2 or TRBV6-3 and TRBJ2-6, with D tentatively TRBD1 (6 bases). CDR3 length: 17 amino acids. The germline gives CDR1 MNHEY, CDR2 SVGEGT. Trimming left V 4 bases short and J 0 bases short, with 13 bases between. CDR3 DNA sequence: TGTGCCAGCAGTTTTTCAGGGGTGCGCTCTGGGGCCAACGTCCTGACTTTC. This sequence encodes CASSFSGVRSGANVLTF.

This chain uses TRBV7-2 with TRBJ2-1, with 11 bases identical to TRBD1. This CDR3 has 15 residues. Trimming cost V 5 bases and J 7 bases; bases outside gene matches: 7. CDR1 and CDR2 from the germline V gene are SGHTA and FQGNSA. CDR3 DNA sequence: TGTGCCAGCAGCCAAAAGGGGACAGGGGGTAATGAGCAGTTCTTC. This sequence encodes CASSQKGTGGNEQFF.

The chain couples TRBV12-3 or TRBV12-4 to TRBJ1-2; D gene ambiguous. The CDR3 extends over 12 amino acids. The V gene lost 5 bases and the J gene lost 5 bases, with 9 bases spanning the gap. The CDR3 loop is CASSQSSYGYTF. The CDR3 DNA sequence: TGTGCCAGCAGTCAGTCGTCGTATGGCTACACCTTC.

The J gene is TRBJ2-6, the V gene TRBV11-2; D possibly corresponds to TRBD2 (6 bases). Germline lookup yields CDR1 SGHAT and CDR2 FQNNGV. The CDR3 has 17 residues. V was shortened by 7 bases and J by 0 bases, with 16 bases between the two germline ends. The CDR3 DNA reads TGTGCCAGCATATCGGGACTGACGCCCTCTGGGGCCAACGTCCTGACTTTC. This gives the protein CASISGLTPSGANVLTF.

This clone is a singleton in its sample. The chain uses TRBV7-6 and TRBJ2-3; TRBD2 might be the D (6 bases). Trimming took 3 bases from V and 0 from J, leaving 13 bases between them. The CDR3 runs to 16 residues. Germline CDR1 is SGHVS and CDR2 is FNYEAQ. CDR3 sequence (DNA): TGTGCCAGCAGCTTGATTAGCGGTCCTAGCACAGATACGCAGTATTTT. Its protein is CASSLISGPSTDTQYF. The full variable domain, its missing parts supplied by reference TRBV7-6 and TRBJ2-3, is GAGVSQSPRYKVTKRGQDVALRCDPISGHVSLYWYRQALGQGPEFLTYFNYEAQQDKSGLPNDRFSAERPEGSISTLTIQRTEQRDSAMYRCASSLISGPSTDTQYFGPGTRLTVL.

The chain is built from TRBV28 and TRBJ2-7, with no clear D. The CDR3 has 12 amino acids. V lost 6 bases to trimming and J lost 7 bases, with 13 bases between them. Germline lookup yields CDR1 MDHEN and CDR2 SYDVKM. In nucleotides, the CDR3 is TGTGCCAGCAGGGCCCCCCCGAGGGAGCAGTACTTC. As protein: CASRAPPREQYF.

This chain connects TRBV24-1 to TRBJ2-1; 10 positions agree with TRBD2. J gave up 4 bases and V 4 bases, and 3 bases lay outside the gene matches. CDR1 KGHDR and CDR2 SFDVKD come from the germline V gene. CDR3 length equals 15 residues. As DNA, the CDR3 is TGTGCCACCAGTGACCGACTAGCGGGTTACAATGAGCAGTTCTTC. Translated, it gives CATSDRLAGYNEQFF.

This chain connects TRBV6-2 or TRBV6-3 to TRBJ2-4, with 9 bases fitting TRBD2. CDR1 is MNHEY, CDR2 SVGEGT, per germline. The CDR3 length is 16 residues. V shed 6 bases and J 6 bases; nucleotides not matched to a gene: 12. CDR3 protein: CASSPSRGGVRNIQYF. The DNA for the CDR3 is TGTGCCAGCAGCCCTTCTCGCGGGGGGGTAAGAAACATTCAGTACTTC.

V gene TRBV6-5 combines with J gene TRBJ1-2; the match to TRBD1 covers 9 bases. Germline V gene data show CDR1 as MNHEY and CDR2 as SVGAGI. The length of the CDR3 is 14 residues. V was clipped by 7 bases and J by 2 bases; unmatched bases: 5. DNA of the CDR3: TGTGCCAGCACCATAACAGGGGGCAACTATGGCTACACCTTC. Encoded protein: CASTITGGNYGYTF.

This chain connects TRBV7-3 to TRBJ1-3, with 7 nucleotides matching TRBD1. The V gene's germline CDR1 is SGHTA and CDR2 FQGTGA. V gave up 1 base and J gave up 3 bases; unmatched junction bases: 12. The CDR3 runs to 18 residues. The CDR3 DNA reads TGTGCCAGCAGCTTAAAATTTCGACAGGGAGAAAATGGAAACACCATATATTTT. This sequence encodes CASSLKFRQGENGNTIYF. The variable domain in full, completed from reference TRBV7-3 and TRBJ1-3, reads GAGVSQTPSNKVTEKGKYVELRCDPISGHTALYWYRQSLGQGPEFLIYFQGTGAADDSGLPNDRFFAVRPEGSVSTLKIQRTERGDSAVYLCASSLKFRQGENGNTIYFGEGSWLTVV.

This clone was counted only a few times. The V call is TRBV25-1, the J call TRBJ2-4; 9 nucleotides match TRBD1. This CDR3 has 12 amino acids. Germline V lookup: CDR1 MGHDK, CDR2 SYGVNS. Trimming at V came to 8 bases and at J to 8 bases, leaving 4 bases not matched to a gene. The CDR3 region has the DNA TGTGCCAGCGGGGACAGGGTGGACATTCAGTACTTC. It translates to CASGDRVDIQYF.

V usage is TRBV6-5 and J usage is TRBJ2-4; 7 nucleotides line up with TRBD1. V was clipped by 4 bases and J by 11 bases; unmatched bases: 11. The V gene's germline CDR1 is MNHEY and CDR2 SVGAGI. The CDR3 extends over 14 amino acids. The CDR3 coding sequence is TGTGCCAGCAGTTTCATTGACAGGGTGGAACTTCAGTACTTC. Translated, it gives CASSFIDRVELQYF.

The rearrangement uses TRBV7-2 and TRBJ1-3, with TRBD1 identical over 7 bases. The trim removed 5 bases at V and 0 bases at J, leaving 7 bases unmatched. Germline V gives CDR1 SGHTA, CDR2 FQGNSA. CDR3 size: 16 residues. CDR3 residues: CASSRPGQVSGNTIYF. In DNA form, the CDR3 reads TGTGCCAGCAGCCGTCCCGGACAGGTCTCTGGAAACACCATATATTTT.

Comments on this clone: A read error may produce the germline difference seen at one junction end. J is TRBJ1-2 and V is TRBV24-1, with 7 positions matching TRBD1. Germline CDR1 KGHDR, CDR2 SFDVKD. The CDR3 consists of 14 residues. Here the CDR3 DNA reads TGTGCCACCAGTGATATTGGACAGGCGTCTGTAATCCACTTC. Translating gives CATSDIGQASVIHF.

V and J are TRBV6-5 and TRBJ1-6, with 9 positions matching TRBD1. V lost 6 bases, J lost 7 bases, and 7 bases stayed unmatched. The CDR3 runs 15 residues. CDR1 is MNHEY and CDR2 is SVGAGI in the germline V gene. The CDR3 loop reads CASRQGQGGNSPLHF. CDR3 DNA sequence: TGTGCCAGCAGACAGGGACAGGGTGGGAATTCACCCCTCCACTTT.

This chain joins TRBV5-4 and TRBJ1-1; a weak D match, TRBD1 (5 bases). Trimming removed 4 bases at V and 0 bases at J, with 10 bases between. CDR3 size: 14 residues. The germline V gene has CDR1 SGHNT and CDR2 YYREEE (reference sequence). The CDR3 DNA reads TGTGCCAGCAGCGGGGGACTTTTGAACACTGAAGCTTTCTTT. As protein: CASSGGLLNTEAFF. Full variable domain (outside the CDR3, taken from reference TRBV5-4 and TRBJ1-1): ETGVTQSPTHLIKTRGQQVTLRCSSQSGHNTVSWYQQALGQGPQFIFQYYREEENGRGNFPPRFSGLQFPNYSSELNVNALELDDSALYLCASSGGLLNTEAFFGQGTRLTVV.

This clone was picked up a small number of times. V gene TRBV4-1 combines with J gene TRBJ2-7, with D uncertain. Germline V CDR1 and CDR2: MGHRA, YSYEKL. The CDR3 consists of 14 residues. Deletions cut 0 bases from V and 7 bases from J, with 13 bases between. CDR3 nucleotides: TGCGCCAGCAGCCAAGACGGAACACTAAAAGAGCAGTACTTC. Protein product: CASSQDGTLKEQYF.

The V and J genes are TRBV6-1 and TRBJ2-7, with a possible D match to TRBD1 (5 bases). V lost 3 bases to trimming and J lost 12 bases, with 9 bases between them. Looked up from germline, CDR1 is MNHNS and CDR2 is SASEGT. The length of the CDR3 is 10 residues. The CDR3 loop is CASSDRVTYF. CDR3 nucleotide sequence: TGTGCCAGCAGTGACAGGGTGACGTACTTC.

V and J are TRBV19 and TRBJ2-1, with 11 nucleotides matching TRBD2. CDR1 and CDR2 from the germline V gene are LNHDA and SQIVND (reference sequence). V was clipped by 4 bases and J by 8 bases; unmatched bases: 4. The CDR3 spans 14 residues. This CDR3 reads CASSSLAGGHEQFF. The CDR3 DNA sequence: TGTGCCAGTAGTAGCCTAGCGGGAGGCCATGAGCAGTTCTTC.

V gene TRBV7-9 combines with J gene TRBJ2-2; TRBD2 is a possible D gene (6 bases). The CDR3 runs 14 residues. CDR1 and CDR2 from the germline V gene are SEHNR and FQNEAQ (reference sequence). Trimming shortened V by 5 bases and J by 4 bases, and 11 bases separated the two germline ends. CDR3 sequence reads: CASSPTTSTGELFF. The CDR3 coding sequence is TGTGCCAGCAGCCCGACGACTAGCACCGGGGAGCTGTTTTTT.

In its sample, this clone was seen once. The CDR3 is CSVAEQGYGYTF. The CDR3 nucleotides are TGCAGCGTTGCCGAGCAGGGCTATGGCTACACCTTC. V is TRBV29-1 and J is TRBJ1-2, with D tentatively TRBD1 (5 bases). The length of the CDR3 is 12 residues. Trimming shortened V by 4 bases and J by 4 bases, and 10 bases separated the two germline ends. Germline CDR1 reads SQVTM; CDR2 reads ANQGSEA.

The rearrangement joins TRBV7-2 to TRBJ2-2; the match to TRBD2 covers 11 bases. The CDR3 spans 16 residues. V lost 5 bases, J lost 3 bases, and 5 bases stayed unmatched. Germline V gene sequence: CDR1 SGHTA, CDR2 FQGNSA. CDR3 protein: CASSQNSGRDTGELFF. The CDR3 DNA is TGTGCCAGCAGCCAAAATAGCGGGAGGGACACCGGGGAGCTGTTTTTT.

The chain employs TRBV11-3 and TRBJ1-6, with D unresolved. From germline, CDR1 is SGHNT and CDR2 YENEEA. V was shortened by 1 base and J by 8 bases, with 12 bases between the two germline ends. This CDR3 spans 15 amino acids. The CDR3 reads CASSLGAGEDSPLHF. The CDR3, as DNA: TGTGCCAGCAGCTTAGGGGCAGGAGAGGATTCACCCCTCCACTTT.

This clone was observed once. V and J are TRBV4-1 and TRBJ1-1, with 7 bases matching TRBD1. This CDR3 has 16 residues. Trimming cost V 0 bases and J 7 bases; bases outside gene matches: 11. Germline CDR1 reads MGHRA; CDR2 reads YSYEKL. In nucleotides, the CDR3 is TGCGCCAGCAGCCAAGATCGGAGACAGGGTACTATTGAAGCTTTCTTT. Its translation: CASSQDRRQGTIEAFF.

The rearrangement joins TRBV5-1 to TRBJ1-4; 8 nucleotides match TRBD1. Per the germline V gene, CDR1 is SGHRS and CDR2 is YFSETQ. V lost 1 base to trimming and J lost 7 bases; unmatched junction nucleotides: 6. This CDR3 is built from 15 residues. The CDR3 region is CASSLSGGMGEKLFF. The CDR3, as DNA: TGCGCCAGCAGCTTGTCAGGGGGCATGGGTGAAAAACTGTTTTTT.

The CDR3 is CASSLTITRSTDTQYF. CDR3 coding DNA: TGTGCCAGCAGTTTGACCATCACCCGTAGCACAGATACGCAGTATTTT. V and J are TRBV27 and TRBJ2-3; D gene unclear. This CDR3 is built from 16 residues. Germline CDR1 and CDR2: MNHEY and SMNVEV (reference sequence). V was trimmed by 3 bases and J by 0 bases, leaving 13 bases between them.

The rearrangement uses TRBV27 and TRBJ2-1, with D uncertain. CDR3 length equals 12 residues. V lost 3 bases to trimming and J lost 8 bases, with 8 bases between them. Germline V gives CDR1 MNHEY, CDR2 SMNVEV (reference sequence). CDR3 region: CASSLIGDEQFF. The CDR3 bases are TGTGCCAGCAGTTTGATAGGTGATGAGCAGTTCTTC.

The V gene is TRBV28, the J gene TRBJ2-7, with D perhaps TRBD1 (5 bases). Germline V gene lookup returns CDR1 MDHEN and CDR2 SYDVKM. This CDR3 contains 13 residues. Trimming stripped 11 bases from V and 0 bases from J, with 14 bases between. The chain's CDR3 is CAAHDRSSYEQYF. The CDR3 bases are TGTGCCGCCCATGACAGAAGCTCCTACGAGCAGTACTTC. Based on the CDR3 plus reference TRBV28 and TRBJ2-7, the full variable domain is DVKVTQSSRYLVKRTGEKVFLECVQDMDHENMFWYRQDPGLGLRLIYFSYDVKMKEKGDIPEGYSVSREKKERFSLILESASTNQTSMYLCAAHDRSSYEQYFGPGTRLTVT.